What follows are 21 T cell receptor beta chains derived from one specimen sequenced in a study of blood T cell repertoires in COVID-19. Clones were sequenced by immunoSEQ multiplex PCR, and TCRdb holds only the in-frame ones, with some missing. Of more than 250,000 clones in the sample, 80% to 90% are singletons; the top ten hold 1%. Sequencing was carried out using peripheral blood. These receptors originate from a man in his fifties or sixties with active or convalescent COVID-19.

This chain connects TRBV5-1 to TRBJ2-6; 8 nucleotides line up with TRBD1. Germline lookup yields CDR1 SGHRS and CDR2 YFSETQ. This CDR3 is built from 19 residues. V was pared by 5 bases and J by 0 bases, with 13 bases of the junction left unmatched. The CDR3 reads CASSTPAGQDNSGANVLTF. As DNA, the CDR3 is TGCGCCAGCAGTACCCCCGCGGGACAGGACAACTCTGGGGCCAACGTCCTGACTTTC.

This clone was found once. Here the CDR3 DNA reads TGTGCCAGCAGCTTCTCGACAGGGTTCGCGGGGGGCTTCACAGATACGCAGTATTTT. Translated: CASSFSTGFAGGFTDTQYF. V and J are TRBV11-3 and TRBJ2-3, with D possibly TRBD2 on 8 matching bases. V was shortened by 3 bases and J by 2 bases, with 24 bases between the two germline ends. Germline V gene data show CDR1 as SGHNT and CDR2 as YENEEA. The CDR3 runs 19 residues. The full variable domain, with the rest looked up from reference TRBV11-3 and TRBJ2-3, is EAGVVQSPRYKIIEKKQPVAFWCNPISGHNTLYWYLQNLGQGPELLIRYENEEAVDDSQLPKDRFSAERLKGVDSTLKIQPAELGDSAVYLCASSFSTGFAGGFTDTQYFGPGTRLTVL.

The chain uses TRBV4-1 and TRBJ1-4; D not certain. Germline V gives CDR1 MGHRA, CDR2 YSYEKL. The CDR3 contains 15 residues. V was trimmed by 1 base and J by 5 bases, leaving 11 bases between them. The CDR3 loop reads CASSQGHRTNEKLFF. In DNA, the CDR3 is TGCGCCAGCAGCCAAGGGCACAGAACGAATGAAAAACTGTTTTTT.

A note on this clone: The junction differs from germline at one of its ends, possibly a read error. Other DNA sequences in the sample encode the same CDR3. CDR3 amino acids: CASGRGVGETQYF. The CDR3 DNA is TGTGCCAGTGGGAGGGGGGTAGGAGAGACCCAATACTTC. The V and J genes are TRBV19 and TRBJ2-5, with D possibly TRBD2 on 7 matching bases. The CDR3 is 13 residues long. CDR1 and CDR2 from the germline V gene are LNHDA and SQIVND (reference sequence).

The CDR3 protein is CASSNQSVYNEQFF. Here the CDR3 DNA reads TGTGCCAGCTCCAATCAAAGCGTATACAATGAGCAGTTCTTC. This chain joins TRBV18 and TRBJ2-1; D not resolved. The CDR3 consists of 14 residues. Germline V gives CDR1 KGHSH, CDR2 LQKENI. V was shortened by 6 bases and J by 4 bases, with 13 bases between the two germline ends.

In its sample, this clone was seen once. This rearrangement joins TRBV7-8 to TRBJ1-1, with TRBD1 identical over 8 bases. The CDR3 consists of 17 residues. CDR1 and CDR2 (germline): SGHVS, FQNEAQ. Trimming took 3 bases from V and 5 from J; bases not matched to a gene: 14. CDR3 DNA sequence: TGTGCCAGCAGCTTGTTGATGACCGGGACAGGTGGGACTGAAGCTTTCTTT. Translating gives CASSLLMTGTGGTEAFF.

The chain carries TRBV28 and TRBJ1-5; TRBD1 aligns across 9 bases. Germline trimming cut 5 bases from V and 6 bases from J; bases unmatched to any gene: 11. Germline values: CDR1 MDHEN, CDR2 SYDVKM. The CDR3 consists of 16 residues. For the CDR3, the DNA is TGTGCCAGCAGTCCCCCCGGGACAGGGTTCCGTCAGCCCCAGCATTTT. This codes for CASSPPGTGFRQPQHF.

Regarding this clone: At the DNA level, this CDR3 is encoded by other sequences in the same sample as well. The chain combines TRBV28 with TRBJ1-2; TRBD1 matches at 10 bases. The CDR3 is 13 amino acids. V gave up 4 bases and J gave up 5 bases; unmatched junction bases: 1. CDR1 is MDHEN and CDR2 is SYDVKM in the germline V gene. DNA for the CDR3: TGTGCCAGCAGTTGGGGACAGGGGTATGGCTACACCTTC. Amino acids: CASSWGQGYGYTF.

The chain uses TRBV6-2 or TRBV6-3 and TRBJ2-5; 14 bases align to TRBD2. Germline values: CDR1 MNHEY, CDR2 SVGEGT. The CDR3 runs to 19 residues. The V segment lost 5 bases and the J segment 5 bases; nucleotides outside the gene matches: 16. The CDR3 region has the DNA TGTGCCAGCAGTCCCAGAGAGAGACTAGCGGGGGGGTCCCGGGAGACCCAGTACTTC. Amino acid sequence: CASSPRERLAGGSRETQYF.

V and J are TRBV13 and TRBJ1-4; 9 positions match TRBD1. Germline V gives CDR1 PRHDT, CDR2 FYEKMQ (reference sequence). The junction had 13 bases not matched to a gene; V was cut back by 5 bases and J by 3 bases. The CDR3 is made up of 18 amino acids. CDR3 region: CASSATGTGRGANEKLFF. The CDR3 DNA reads TGTGCCAGCAGCGCTACCGGGACAGGGAGGGGCGCTAATGAAAAACTGTTTTTT.

A remark on this clone: Other DNA sequences of this sample code for an identical CDR3. The rearrangement links TRBV7-2 to TRBJ2-7, with 9 bases that match TRBD1. V was clipped by 1 base and J by 1 base; unmatched bases: 2. This CDR3 is 15 amino acids long. Looked up from germline, CDR1 is SGHTA and CDR2 is FQGNSA. DNA for the CDR3: TGTGCCAGCAGCTTAGTTGGACAGGGGTCCTACGAGCAGTACTTC. This gives the protein CASSLVGQGSYEQYF.

The chain links TRBV5-1 to TRBJ1-4; D ambiguous. CDR1 and CDR2 (germline): SGHRS, YFSETQ. The CDR3 runs to 15 residues. The V gene lost 4 bases and the J gene lost 5 bases, with 15 bases spanning the gap. The CDR3 spells CASSLGSGDNEKLFF. CDR3 nucleotide sequence: TGCGCCAGCAGCCTGGGGTCCGGAGACAATGAAAAACTGTTTTTT.

The chain is built from TRBV29-1 and TRBJ1-1; TRBD1 might be the D (6 bases). Germline CDR1 and CDR2: SQVTM and ANQGSEA. CDR3 length: 13 amino acids. V was shortened by 6 bases and J by 2 bases, with 13 bases between the two germline ends. The DNA of the CDR3 is TGCAGCGTCCCGACCAGGGGCAACACTGAAGCTTTCTTT. Amino acids: CSVPTRGNTEAFF.

This chain connects TRBV6-5 to TRBJ1-4; a weak D match, TRBD1 (5 bases). Germline V CDR1 and CDR2: MNHEY, SVGAGI. The V gene lost 0 bases and the J gene lost 6 bases, with 5 bases spanning the gap. CDR3 length equals 13 residues. CDR3 region: CASSYSTDEKLFF. The CDR3 bases are TGTGCCAGCAGTTACTCGACAGATGAAAAACTGTTTTTT.

The chain uses TRBV11-3 and TRBJ2-3; the match to TRBD2 covers 13 bases. Germline V gene sequence: CDR1 SGHNT, CDR2 YENEEA. This CDR3 spans 17 amino acids. Trimming took 4 bases from V and 1 from J; bases not matched to a gene: 5. CDR3 amino acids: CASSSGGTSGGTDTQYF. CDR3 coding DNA: TGTGCCAGCAGCTCGGGCGGGACTAGCGGGGGCACAGATACGCAGTATTTT. Full variable domain (outside the CDR3, taken from reference TRBV11-3 and TRBJ2-3): EAGVVQSPRYKIIEKKQPVAFWCNPISGHNTLYWYLQNLGQGPELLIRYENEEAVDDSQLPKDRFSAERLKGVDSTLKIQPAELGDSAVYLCASSSGGTSGGTDTQYFGPGTRLTVL.

The chain carries TRBV2 and TRBJ1-6, with 8 bases lining up with TRBD1. CDR1 is SNHLY, CDR2 FYNNEI, per germline. V lost 2 bases to trimming and J lost 10 bases; unmatched junction nucleotides: 10. This CDR3 comprises 16 residues. This CDR3 reads CASSEIFTGGSSPLHF. Here the CDR3 DNA reads TGTGCCAGCAGTGAAATTTTCACAGGGGGTTCATCACCCCTCCACTTT. Full variable domain (rest looked up from reference TRBV2 and TRBJ1-6): EPEVTQTPSHQVTQMGQEVILRCVPISNHLYFYWYRQILGQKVEFLVSFYNNEISEKSEIFDDQFSVERPDGSNFTLKIRSTKLEDSAMYFCASSEIFTGGSSPLHFGNGTRLTVT.

V is TRBV2 and J is TRBJ2-1, with D perhaps matching TRBD2 (5 bases). Per germline, CDR1 SNHLY and CDR2 FYNNEI. This CDR3 has 17 amino acids. Deletions cut 2 bases from V and 5 bases from J, with 19 bases between. The CDR3 is CASSEKAVRIMHNEQFF. DNA of the CDR3: TGTGCCAGCAGTGAAAAAGCGGTTAGGATCATGCACAATGAGCAGTTCTTC.

The chain uses TRBV6-5 and TRBJ1-1; D not certain. V lost 6 bases to trimming and J lost 0 bases, with 11 bases between them. Germline V CDR1 and CDR2: MNHEY, SVGAGI. The CDR3 length is 14 residues. DNA of the CDR3: TGTGCCAGCAGGCTGGGCAGCCTGAACACTGAAGCTTTCTTT. Encoded protein: CASRLGSLNTEAFF.

The gene calls are TRBV6-6 and TRBJ1-5, with a weak D call TRBD1 (6 bases). Trimming left V 4 bases short and J 1 base short, with 8 bases between. The germline V gene has CDR1 MNHNY and CDR2 SVGAGI (reference sequence). The CDR3 contains 14 residues. The CDR3 is CASSWTESNQPQHF. In DNA form, the CDR3 reads TGTGCCAGCAGTTGGACAGAGAGCAATCAGCCCCAGCATTTT.

The chain couples TRBV2 to TRBJ2-1; possibly TRBD2 for D (7 bases). Germline-derived CDR1 and CDR2 are SNHLY and FYNNEI. The CDR3 runs 16 residues. Trimming stripped 2 bases from V and 3 bases from J, with 14 bases between. DNA of the CDR3: TGTGCCAGCAGTGAAAGGGGGACTATTCTCTACAATGAGCAGTTCTTC. This sequence encodes CASSERGTILYNEQFF.

The table lists this clone with a count of one. This sequence joins TRBV6-5 and TRBJ2-5; a weak D match, TRBD2 (7 bases). From germline, CDR1 is MNHEY and CDR2 SVGAGI. The CDR3 is 14 amino acids. The V end lost 4 bases, the J end lost 0 bases, and 9 bases lay between the germline ends. The CDR3 is CASSSGGNQETQYF. In nucleotides, the CDR3 is TGTGCCAGCAGTTCGGGGGGCAACCAAGAGACCCAGTACTTC.